This TCR beta chain was captured by sequencing in a study of blood T cell repertoires in COVID-19. Study context: Samples came from the United States, Italy and Spain, spanning acute and convalescent COVID-19. Sources were T cells, B-cell-depleted T cells, or PBMCs; the material itself was cDNA or gDNA.

Original analysis: Reference gene primer amplification gave estimated nucleated cell counts. Here immunoSEQ multiplex PCR was the method, and the copy in TCRdb shows in-frame clones only, minus some. V and J calls and clone size are those listed in that table; D and trimming were worked out from the DNA. The sample shows some 70,000 clones, roughly 87% of them seen only once. The CDR3 has 14 amino acids. Germline-derived CDR1 and CDR2 are MNHEY and SVGEGT. Trimming took 6 bases from V and 5 from J; bases not matched to a gene: 8. The source is a man over 45 with active COVID-19. Sequenced material: peripheral blood. The chain is built from TRBV6-2 or TRBV6-3 and TRBJ2-5; the match to TRBD1 covers 8 bases. The CDR3 DNA is TGTGCCAGCAGCCCACAGGGGGGTGATGAGACCCAGTACTTC. It specifies CASSPQGGDETQYF.